The clone carrying this T cell receptor beta chain was counted once. Noted time point: pre-treatment sample, taken before nivolumab and TIL therapy. Patients were adults with stage 4 NSCLC. The libraries were made with immunoSEQ v3. Sequenced by immunoSEQ multiplex PCR; TCRdb stores in-frame clones only, minus some. The sample holds approximately 47,000 clones, approximately 86% seen once. The sample is drawn from a study of TIL therapy for anti-PD-1-resistant metastatic lung cancer. Study context: Tumors carried a median about 1.5 non-synonymous mutations per megabase.

CDR1 is MNHNY and CDR2 is SVGAGI in the germline V gene (reference sequence). The germline V and J ends were trimmed by 7 bases and 4 bases, with 13 bases remaining between them. This CDR3 is built from 13 residues. The TCR was taken from a person aged 25-80 years with non-small cell lung cancer. Sequences were derived from blood, sampled at baseline. This rearrangement joins TRBV6-6 to TRBJ1-1; no clear D gene. CDR3 amino acids: CASIPGLSTEAFF. As DNA, the CDR3 is TGTGCCAGCATCCCGGGCCTCAGCACTGAAGCTTTCTTT.